A single T cell receptor beta chain is shown here with its context. No cognate antigen has been identified for it. No qualities accompany the bases; no much larger clone lies one base away. These data originate in a study of blood T cell repertoires in COVID-19 (dated by TCRdb to 2020 to 2021). Background on the whole study: Samples from collaborators originated in the United States, Italy and Spain and spanned both the acute and convalescent phases of COVID-19. The repertoires were made available in a free public database intended to serve as a resource for research on the immune response to SARS-CoV-2. Sample metadata almost always included a de-identified subject ID, COVID-19 status, age in years and sex. Where available, HLA class I and class II types were obtained from metadata supplied by the sample provider rather than from assay-based typing. Subjects who had been exposed to COVID-19, were actively infected with it, or had recovered from it provided the deeply sampled blood TCRbeta repertoires that made up the dataset. The material from the prospective study consisted of cDNA or gDNA derived from T cells, B-cell-depleted T cells, or PBMCs. Samples were obtained from the ongoing ImmuneRACE study (first 160 participants) and from some 1,200 subjects provided by 6 global collaborators. The research as a whole found: The quantity of clinical and demographic metadata differed by source and by participant and was supplied without curation.

The cysteine opens and the phenylalanine closes a CDR3 of 14 amino acids. Here the CDR3 DNA is all that survives: 42 bases in frame from base 1. Trimming accounts for 5 bases at V and 1 base at J, while the number of junction bases matched to no gene is 2. Taken from the germline V gene, the CDR1 and CDR2 loops are SNHLY and FYNNEI. The collaborating institutions used their own protocols to collect whole blood in K2EDTA tubes. For TCRbeta analysis, collaborators shipped samples as frozen whole blood, isolated PBMCs, or DNA extracted from either of those sample types. The immunoSEQ Assay, a bias-controlled multiplex PCR, was used to amplify TCRbeta CDR3 regions from genomic DNA. From the authors' description of their analysis: Within the assay, amplification of reference gene primers was used to estimate how many nucleated cells each sample contained. To quantify the absolute abundance of each unique TCRbeta CDR3 rearrangement, sequence reads were collapsed and filtered. For each sample, productive Simpson clonality was calculated as the square root of Simpson's diversity index across productive rearrangements. TCRdb re-hosts the immuneACCESS table, in-frame sequences only. Its copies lack some clones; in the studies checked, an unresolved V gene accounts for under half of them, and the cause for the rest is not known. Clone size and V and J calls were adopted from that table, with D and trimming inferred from the DNA. Here the sample has 75,000 to 95,000 clones; 88% occur a single time. The ten largest clones add up to 5% to 6.5% of the sample.

The chain was built from TRBV2 and TRBJ1-2; TRBD1 agrees with 9 junctional bases. The sample comprised peripheral blood. The receptor's source is a man aged 50 or older with active COVID-19. The DNA sequence follows: TGTGCCAGCAGTTTGGGACAGGGTAACTATGGCTACACCTTC. This translates into CASSLGQGNYGYTF.